One and the same sample provided the 18 T cell receptor beta chains below, sequenced in a study of blood T cell repertoires in COVID-19. TCRdb's table, derived via immunoSEQ multiplex PCR, lists solely in-frame clones and lacks some. In the table there are 250,000 to 300,000 clones, about nine tenths of which are singletons. What was sequenced was PBMCs or T cells enriched from blood (not recorded which). The source is a woman aged 25 to 39 who had recovered from COVID-19.

The chain recombines TRBV15 with TRBJ1-1; the D is unclear. Per germline, CDR1 LNHNV and CDR2 YYDKDF (reference sequence). CDR3 length: 14 amino acids. Trimming pared 0 bases from V and 6 bases from J, leaving 11 bases between. CDR3: CATSRDLREPEAFF. The CDR3, as DNA: TGTGCCACCAGCAGAGATCTCCGGGAACCTGAAGCTTTCTTT.

The rearrangement links TRBV4-1 to TRBJ1-5; D remains ambiguous. Trimming took off 5 bases at V and 12 bases at J, with 26 bases between the two ends. Germline loops: CDR1 MGHRA, CDR2 YSYEKL. The CDR3 runs to 16 residues. CDR3 residues: CASSTSYPGSLGSQHF. CDR3 DNA sequence: TGCGCCAGCAGCACATCCTACCCCGGGTCCTTGGGTAGCCAGCATTTT.

The rearrangement links TRBV6-5 to TRBJ2-7; 7 positions match TRBD2. Germline assignment: CDR1 MNHEY and CDR2 SVGAGI. The J segment lost 0 bases and the V segment lost 6 bases, leaving 8 bases of the junction unmatched. CDR3 length: 15 amino acids. CDR3 loop: CASSTAGPLSYEQYF. CDR3 nucleotides: TGTGCCAGCAGCACAGCGGGACCCCTCTCCTACGAGCAGTACTTC.

The V and J genes are TRBV5-1 and TRBJ2-3; 10 nucleotides agree with TRBD2. This CDR3 is 16 amino acids long. Germline trimming cut 4 bases from V and 5 bases from J; bases unmatched to any gene: 10. The V gene's germline CDR1 is SGHRS and CDR2 YFSETQ. Written as DNA, the CDR3 is TGCGCCAGCAGCCCCGGAGGAGCGGGAGGGGAAGATACGCAGTATTTT. Amino acids: CASSPGGAGGEDTQYF.

The chain combines TRBV6-4 with TRBJ1-6; no definite D call. Germline CDR1 MRHNA, CDR2 SNTAGT. V lost 3 bases to trimming and J lost 5 bases, with 5 bases between them. CDR3 length: 13 residues. CDR3 loop: CASSESDNSPLHF. CDR3 DNA sequence: TGTGCCAGCAGTGAGTCAGATAATTCACCCCTCCACTTT.

Here the CDR3 reads CASSQGTSGNTDTQYF. The CDR3 region has the DNA TGCGCCAGCAGCCAAGGGACTAGCGGGAACACAGATACGCAGTATTTT. This chain uses TRBV4-1 with TRBJ2-3; 12 bases align to TRBD2. Germline CDR1 reads MGHRA; CDR2 reads YSYEKL. With 1 base clipped from V and 2 bases from J, the junction kept 1 base outside the gene matches. This CDR3 comprises 16 residues.

The V and J genes are TRBV6-2 or TRBV6-3 and TRBJ2-7; no firm D call. The CDR3 totals 16 residues. The V and J ends lost 2 bases and 2 bases respectively, with 16 bases between them. CDR1 and CDR2 from the germline V gene are MNHEY and SVGEGT. This CDR3 reads CASSYKWSQHPYEQYF. DNA for the CDR3: TGTGCCAGCAGTTACAAATGGAGTCAACATCCCTACGAGCAGTACTTC.

This chain joins TRBV28 and TRBJ1-5; 9 positions match TRBD1. Germline V gene lookup returns CDR1 MDHEN and CDR2 SYDVKM. Unmatched junction bases numbered 8, after V lost 4 bases and J lost 1 base. The CDR3 is 17 amino acids. This CDR3 reads CASSSGTGLRSNQPQHF. The CDR3 DNA reads TGTGCCAGCAGTTCCGGGACAGGGTTAAGAAGCAATCAGCCCCAGCATTTT. The whole variable domain, remainder taken from reference TRBV28 and TRBJ1-5, is DVKVTQSSRYLVKRTGEKVFLECVQDMDHENMFWYRQDPGLGLRLIYFSYDVKMKEKGDIPEGYSVSREKKERFSLILESASTNQTSMYLCASSSGTGLRSNQPQHFGDGTRLSIL.

This chain links TRBV27 with TRBJ2-1, with D possibly being TRBD1 (5 bases). Trimming left V 0 bases short and J 8 bases short, with 17 bases between. The CDR3 spans 16 residues. The germline gives CDR1 MNHEY, CDR2 SMNVEV (reference sequence). The CDR3 is CASSLSGIPGQDEQFF. The CDR3, as DNA: TGTGCCAGCAGTTTATCTGGTATTCCAGGGCAGGATGAGCAGTTCTTC.

The chain couples TRBV7-9 to TRBJ2-1; perhaps TRBD1 as D (6 bases). This CDR3 contains 15 residues. CDR1 SEHNR and CDR2 FQNEAQ come from the germline V gene (reference sequence). Trimming left V 1 base short and J 3 bases short, with 10 bases between. The CDR3 DNA follows: TGTGCCAGCAGCTTAGGGACAGCTCGCTACAATGAGCAGTTCTTC. Its translation: CASSLGTARYNEQFF.

The chain is built from TRBV27 and TRBJ2-7; 9 nucleotides line up with TRBD1. The CDR3 loop spans 15 amino acids. Trimming at V came to 3 bases and at J to 3 bases, leaving 6 bases not matched to a gene. Looked up from germline, CDR1 is MNHEY and CDR2 is SMNVEV (reference sequence). The CDR3 reads CASSFPGQGIYEQYF. Here the CDR3 DNA reads TGTGCCAGCAGTTTCCCGGGACAGGGCATCTACGAGCAGTACTTC.

This chain uses TRBV5-1 with TRBJ2-3; 7 bases are a match to TRBD2. This CDR3 region has 15 residues. The J segment lost 4 bases and the V segment lost 0 bases, leaving 5 bases of the junction unmatched. CDR1 is SGHRS, CDR2 YFSETQ, per germline. Here the CDR3 DNA reads TGCGCCAGCAGCTTGGGACGGGGGGTGGCAGATACGCAGTATTTT. Its protein product is CASSLGRGVADTQYF.

J is TRBJ1-1 and V is TRBV6-5; 10 positions agree with TRBD1. This CDR3 has 14 residues. Germline CDR1 reads MNHEY; CDR2 reads SVGAGI. After removal of 10 bases from V and 1 base from J, the junction contained 6 bases not matched to a gene. For the CDR3, the DNA is TGTGCCACCAACCGGGACAGGGGGAACACTGAAGCTTTCTTT. Protein: CATNRDRGNTEAFF.

This rearrangement joins TRBV10-3 to TRBJ2-3; 7 nucleotides align to TRBD2. The germline V gene encodes CDR1 ENHRY and CDR2 SYGVKD. There are 13 residues in the CDR3. The trim removed 0 bases at V and 12 bases at J, leaving 6 bases unmatched. The CDR3 nucleotides read TGTGCCATCAGTGAGTCTCTAGCGGATCCCCAGTATTTT. As protein: CAISESLADPQYF.

The CDR3 protein is CASSETGFNQPQHF. The DNA for the CDR3 is TGCGCCAGCAGTGAGACAGGTTTCAATCAGCCCCAGCATTTT. The chain employs TRBV10-2 and TRBJ1-5, with D possibly matching TRBD1 (5 bases). In germline, CDR1 is WSHSY, CDR2 SAAADI. This CDR3 spans 14 amino acids. V shed 2 bases and J shed 3 bases, with 8 bases lying between them.

This rearrangement joins TRBV6-5 to TRBJ1-3; D gene uncertain. The CDR3 spans 11 residues. The germline V and J ends were trimmed by 7 bases and 4 bases, with 5 bases remaining between them. Germline CDR1 MNHEY, CDR2 SVGAGI. The CDR3 DNA is TGTGCCAGCAAATTAGGAAACACCATATATTTT. Protein sequence: CASKLGNTIYF.

This rearrangement joins TRBV7-2 to TRBJ1-6, with TRBD1 as a possible D gene (5 bases). The germline V gene encodes CDR1 SGHTA and CDR2 FQGNSA. This CDR3 has 17 amino acids. Trimming cost V 4 bases and J 0 bases, with 13 bases left between them. As DNA, the CDR3 is TGTGCCAGCAGCTCAGTGGGGAGGGGCTCCTATAATTCACCCCTCCACTTT. The encoded protein is CASSSVGRGSYNSPLHF.

The gene calls are TRBV11-3 and TRBJ2-2; 10 positions match TRBD2. CDR1 is SGHNT, CDR2 YENEEA, per germline. J lost 4 bases, V lost 5 bases, and 7 bases had no gene match. This CDR3 has 16 residues. CDR3 residues: CASSLASGSFTGELFF. For the CDR3, the DNA is TGTGCCAGCAGCCTGGCTAGCGGGAGTTTCACCGGGGAGCTGTTTTTT.